This T cell receptor (beta chain) was retrieved from a study of blood T cell repertoires in COVID-19. For the study at large: The United States, Italy and Spain were the sources of the acute and convalescent COVID-19 samples.

Per the original methods: Using reference gene primer amplification, nucleated cell counts were estimated. Profiled with immunoSEQ multiplex PCR; TCRdb holds only in-frame clones, not every one. V and J calls and clone size are copied from that table; D and trimming were computed from the DNA. The profile shows approximately 110,000 clones, 85% of them singletons. Input material: peripheral blood. The TCR sequence derives from a man in his fifties or sixties with acute or convalescent COVID-19.

Here the CDR3 DNA reads TGTGCCAGCAGCCCGGGGGGCTCCTATGGCTACACCTTC. As protein: CASSPGGSYGYTF. This rearrangement joins TRBV9 to TRBJ1-2, with D maybe TRBD1 (6 bases). Per germline, CDR1 SGDLS and CDR2 YYNGEE. The CDR3 contains 13 residues. V lost 4 bases, J lost 4 bases, and 11 bases lay in between.